This TCR beta chain was captured in a study of T cell repertoires in cytomegalovirus infection. Study details: As its CMV epitopes, the study selected recently identified HLA-C-restricted and well-studied HLA-B-restricted targets. A matching HLA type, together with CMV infection, was signaled by public TCR beta signatures.

Concerning this clonotype itself: The antigen is undetermined.

MiXCR, run by TCRdb on the reads, gives a single entry per CDR3 protein. The data contain about 500,000 distinct CDR3 sequences, around 35% of them singletons. Overall study findings and caveats: CMV carriers having the relevant HLA were flagged by cumulative public TCR beta family frequency. The response measured ex vivo was dominated by TCR beta clonotypes (HLA-C-restricted and CMV-specific).

The sample in question was cultured PBMCs, obtained from culture after CMV antigen stimulation. The TCR sequence derives from a human donor in good health (CMV status not recorded). Some clones in this sample may be carry-over from other donors' samples.

CDR3 loop: CAISADVFRGQENNEQFF. For the CDR3, the DNA is TGTGCCATCAGTGCGGACGTTTTCCGGGGACAAGAGAACAATGAGCAGTTCTTC. The rearrangement links TRBV10-3 to TRBJ2-1, with D possibly being TRBD1 (6 bases). From germline, CDR1 is ENHRY and CDR2 SYGVKD. The CDR3 has 18 amino acids. V was trimmed by 4 bases and J by 5 bases, leaving 24 bases between them.